The 20 T cell receptor beta chains presented below share a single source sample, sequenced in a study of shared clonotypes between healthy human individuals. Naive-designated CD8 cells lacked CD45RO, were positively enriched for CCR7, and omitted terminally differentiated effector memory CD45RA+ cells. Profiled with immunoSEQ multiplex PCR; TCRdb holds only in-frame clones, not every one. The sample consists of about 590,000 clones, 95% to 96% of them appearing once. Material for sequencing was naive CD8+ T cells sorted from blood. These receptors were obtained from a woman in her twenties or thirties in good health.

The rearrangement joins TRBV5-4 to TRBJ1-3; perhaps TRBD1 as D (6 bases). The germline V gene encodes CDR1 SGHNT and CDR2 YYREEE (reference sequence). CDR3 length: 15 residues. V shed 0 bases and J shed 0 bases, with 7 bases lying between them. The CDR3 loop reads CASSLGTDSGNTIYF. CDR3 DNA: TGTGCCAGCAGCTTGGGGACAGACTCTGGAAACACCATATATTTT.

This chain connects TRBV7-9 to TRBJ2-7; D unclear. This CDR3 spans 17 amino acids. Trimming shortened V by 1 base and J by 2 bases, and 18 bases separated the two germline ends. Germline values: CDR1 SEHNR, CDR2 FQNEAQ (reference sequence). For the CDR3, the DNA is TGTGCCAGCAGCTTAGGAACCAGTCTCCTGATGGCCTACGAGCAGTACTTC. Protein sequence: CASSLGTSLLMAYEQYF.

The chain is built from TRBV4-1 and TRBJ1-4, with D perhaps matching TRBD1 (6 bases). The CDR3 covers 16 residues. Trimming stripped 0 bases from V and 8 bases from J, with 16 bases between. The germline V gene has CDR1 MGHRA and CDR2 YSYEKL. CDR3 DNA sequence: TGCGCCAGCAGCCAAGATCGGGGGCCCTTGGGGGAAAAACTGTTTTTT. Translated, it gives CASSQDRGPLGEKLFF.

This clone was seen a single time. V usage is TRBV7-9 and J usage is TRBJ1-3; D is undetermined. CDR3 size: 14 residues. Deletions cut 5 bases from V and 4 bases from J, with 12 bases between. Germline V CDR1 and CDR2: SEHNR, FQNEAQ (reference sequence). Here the CDR3 DNA reads TGTGCCAGCAGCCGAACCCGGGCCGGAAACACCATATATTTT. Encoded protein: CASSRTRAGNTIYF.

The rearrangement uses TRBV19 and TRBJ2-7, with a weak D call TRBD1 (6 bases). The CDR3 is 14 residues long. Per germline, CDR1 LNHDA and CDR2 SQIVND (reference sequence). V was cut by 3 bases and J by 2 bases, with 11 bases left in between. In nucleotides, the CDR3 is TGTGCCAGTAGTATTCGTGACAGGACCTACGAGCAGTACTTC. It translates to CASSIRDRTYEQYF.

The rearrangement links TRBV5-6 to TRBJ2-2; 11 nucleotides line up with TRBD2. The CDR3 is made up of 16 amino acids. Trimming took 0 bases from V and 6 from J; bases not matched to a gene: 4. Germline CDR1 reads SGHDT; CDR2 reads YYEEEE. The CDR3 nucleotides are TGTGCCAGCAGCTTGGATTTAGCGGGAGGGGCCGGGGAGCTGTTTTTT. It translates to CASSLDLAGGAGELFF.

The chain recombines TRBV6-4 with TRBJ2-1; a weak D match, TRBD2 (6 bases). The CDR3 length is 15 residues. V was pared by 4 bases and J by 0 bases, with 10 bases between. The germline gives CDR1 MRHNA, CDR2 SNTAGT. CDR3 sequence: CASSALASSYNEQFF. The CDR3 bases are TGTGCCAGCAGTGCGCTAGCGAGCTCCTACAATGAGCAGTTCTTC.

The chain recombines TRBV29-1 with TRBJ2-3, with TRBD2 as a possible D gene (5 bases). The CDR3 contains 13 residues. CDR1 is SQVTM, CDR2 ANQGSEA, per germline. The ends were cut back, 6 bases at V and 5 bases at J, with 15 bases in the middle. The DNA for the CDR3 is TGCAGCGTGCAGGACTTCTTTTTAGATACGCAGTATTTT. Its translation is CSVQDFFLDTQYF.

J is TRBJ1-2 and V is TRBV6-5; TRBD1 aligns across 9 bases. The V gene end was trimmed by 4 bases and the J gene end by 6 bases; junction bases not matched to a gene: 3. The germline gives CDR1 MNHEY, CDR2 SVGAGI. The CDR3 covers 13 residues. The CDR3 loop is CASSSTGGHGYTF. CDR3 sequence (DNA): TGTGCCAGCAGTTCTACAGGGGGCCATGGCTACACCTTC.

The V and J genes are TRBV27 and TRBJ2-7; D is uncertain. V dropped 4 bases and J dropped 3 bases, with 4 bases sitting between them. Germline CDR1 is MNHEY and CDR2 is SMNVEV (reference sequence). The CDR3 covers 11 residues. The CDR3 spells CASSWGYEQYF. CDR3 DNA sequence: TGTGCCAGCAGTTGGGGCTACGAGCAGTACTTC.

The chain employs TRBV9 and TRBJ1-4; D call uncertain. Germline lookup yields CDR1 SGDLS and CDR2 YYNGEE. V shed 0 bases and J shed 0 bases, with 9 bases lying between them. The CDR3 has 16 amino acids. The CDR3 region is CASSVGERTTNEKLFF. CDR3 nucleotides: TGTGCCAGCAGCGTAGGGGAACGAACAACTAATGAAAAACTGTTTTTT.

Regarding this clone: Other DNA sequences in the sample encode the same CDR3. The chain links TRBV27 to TRBJ1-5; D might be TRBD1 (6 bases). Per germline, CDR1 MNHEY and CDR2 SMNVEV (reference sequence). Deletions cut 2 bases from V and 1 base from J, with 6 bases between. This CDR3 contains 14 residues. CDR3 sequence: CASSLQGSNQPQHF. The CDR3 DNA reads TGTGCCAGCAGTTTACAGGGGAGCAATCAGCCCCAGCATTTT.

The chain uses TRBV29-1 and TRBJ2-1; D unresolved. CDR1 is SQVTM, CDR2 ANQGSEA, per germline. The CDR3 consists of 14 residues. V was trimmed by 1 base and J by 2 bases, leaving 9 bases between them. The CDR3 nucleotides are TGCAGCGTTGAAGTCGCGGATACCTACAATGAGCAGTTCTTC. Amino acids: CSVEVADTYNEQFF.

This chain uses TRBV2 with TRBJ2-1; 14 bases match TRBD2. V shed 5 bases and J 0 bases; nucleotides not matched to a gene: 9. Per the germline V gene, CDR1 is SNHLY and CDR2 is FYNNEI. CDR3 size: 19 residues. The CDR3 sequence: CASSHPGLAGASSYNEQFF. The CDR3 nucleotides read TGTGCCAGCAGTCACCCGGGACTAGCGGGAGCCAGCTCCTACAATGAGCAGTTCTTC.

This clone has only one observation. V is TRBV27 and J is TRBJ2-5, with TRBD2 identical over 7 bases. The CDR3 length is 16 residues. Germline V gene data show CDR1 as MNHEY and CDR2 as SMNVEV (reference sequence). J lost 5 bases, V lost 5 bases, and 14 bases had no gene match. This chain's CDR3 is CASSPQGGRAAETQYF. In nucleotides, the CDR3 is TGTGCCAGCAGTCCCCAGGGTGGGAGGGCCGCGGAGACCCAGTACTTC.

This CDR3 is CASRPTATGLYNEQFF. For the CDR3, the DNA is TGTGCCAGCAGGCCGACGGCCACTGGACTGTACAATGAGCAGTTCTTC. This chain uses TRBV6-6 with TRBJ2-1, with D possibly TRBD2 on 5 matching bases. Germline V gives CDR1 MNHNY, CDR2 SVGAGI (reference sequence). This CDR3 is built from 16 residues. Trimming removed 6 bases at V and 4 bases at J, with 19 bases between.

This chain links TRBV9 with TRBJ1-2, with 8 bases matching TRBD1. J lost 4 bases, V lost 3 bases, and 8 bases had no gene match. CDR1 is SGDLS and CDR2 is YYNGEE in the germline V gene. The CDR3 is 15 residues long. As DNA, the CDR3 is TGTGCCAGCAGCGCGATGGCTACAGGGGGCTATGGCTACACCTTC. It encodes CASSAMATGGYGYTF.

Only a few counts were recorded for this clone. The sample carries other DNA sequences with the same CDR3. V is TRBV28 and J is TRBJ1-1; D gene unclear. Trimming left V 2 bases short and J 0 bases short, with 4 bases between. CDR3 length: 13 residues. Germline CDR1 is MDHEN and CDR2 is SYDVKM. CDR3 in amino acids: CASSLRVNTEAFF. The DNA for the CDR3 is TGTGCCAGCAGTTTAAGGGTGAACACTGAAGCTTTCTTT.

The V and J genes are TRBV2 and TRBJ2-7, with a tentative D call TRBD2 (5 bases). The length of the CDR3 is 14 residues. The germline gives CDR1 SNHLY, CDR2 FYNNEI. V lost 6 bases, J lost 0 bases, and 12 bases lay in between. In DNA, the CDR3 is TGTGCCAGCAGAGACGCGGGCCTCTCCTACGAGCAGTACTTC. It translates to CASRDAGLSYEQYF.

The chain uses TRBV7-8 and TRBJ1-2; 8 positions agree with TRBD1. J gave up 3 bases and V 5 bases, and 5 bases lay outside the gene matches. The CDR3 consists of 14 residues. Germline V lookup: CDR1 SGHVS, CDR2 FQNEAQ. CDR3 amino acids: CASSPGQGHYGYTF. As DNA, the CDR3 is TGTGCCAGCAGCCCAGGACAGGGACACTATGGCTACACCTTC.